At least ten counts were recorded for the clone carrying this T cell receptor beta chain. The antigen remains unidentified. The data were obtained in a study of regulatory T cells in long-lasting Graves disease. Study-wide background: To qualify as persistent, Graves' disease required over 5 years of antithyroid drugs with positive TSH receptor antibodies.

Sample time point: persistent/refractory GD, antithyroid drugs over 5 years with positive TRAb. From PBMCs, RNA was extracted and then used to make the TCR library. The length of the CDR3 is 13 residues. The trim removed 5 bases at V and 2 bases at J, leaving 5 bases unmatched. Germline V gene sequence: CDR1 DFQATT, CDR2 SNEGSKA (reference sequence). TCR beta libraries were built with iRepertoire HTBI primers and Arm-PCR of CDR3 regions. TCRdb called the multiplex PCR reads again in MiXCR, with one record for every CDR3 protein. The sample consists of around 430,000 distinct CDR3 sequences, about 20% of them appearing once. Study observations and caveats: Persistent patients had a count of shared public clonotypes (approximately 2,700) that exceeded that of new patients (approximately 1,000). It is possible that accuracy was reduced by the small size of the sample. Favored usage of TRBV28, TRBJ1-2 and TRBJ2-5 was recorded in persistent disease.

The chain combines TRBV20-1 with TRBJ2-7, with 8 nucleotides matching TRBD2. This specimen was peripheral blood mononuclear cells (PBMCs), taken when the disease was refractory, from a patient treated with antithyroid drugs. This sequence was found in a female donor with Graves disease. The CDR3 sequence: CSALTSGPYEQYF. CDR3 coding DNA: TGCAGTGCTCTTACTAGCGGTCCCTACGAGCAGTACTTC.